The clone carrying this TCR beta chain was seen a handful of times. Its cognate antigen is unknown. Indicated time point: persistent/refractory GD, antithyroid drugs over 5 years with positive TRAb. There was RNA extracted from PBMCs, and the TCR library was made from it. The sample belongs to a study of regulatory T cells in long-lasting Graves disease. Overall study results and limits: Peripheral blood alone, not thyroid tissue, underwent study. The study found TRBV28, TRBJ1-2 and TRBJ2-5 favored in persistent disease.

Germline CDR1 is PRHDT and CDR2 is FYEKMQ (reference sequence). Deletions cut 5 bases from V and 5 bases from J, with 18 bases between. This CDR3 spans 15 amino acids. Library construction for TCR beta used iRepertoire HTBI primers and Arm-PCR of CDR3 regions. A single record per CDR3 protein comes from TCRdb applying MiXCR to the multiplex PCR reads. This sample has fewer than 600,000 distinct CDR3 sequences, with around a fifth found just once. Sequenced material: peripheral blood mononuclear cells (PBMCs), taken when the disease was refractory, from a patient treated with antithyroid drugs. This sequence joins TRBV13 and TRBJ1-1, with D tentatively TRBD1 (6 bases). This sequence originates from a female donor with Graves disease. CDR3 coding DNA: TGTGCCAGCAGCCCCTTGCTGGACAGAAAAACTGAAGCTTTCTTT. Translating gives CASSPLLDRKTEAFF.